Presented here are 5 T cell receptor beta chains from one specimen sequenced in a study of neurological immune-mediated disorders. TCRdb recomputed calls from the 5' RACE reads with MiXCR, one row per CDR3 protein. The table records about 80,000 distinct CDR3 sequences, 5.8% of them present only once. Time point denoted: longitudinal time-point 2. The sequencing input was PBMCs. These receptors were obtained from a woman aged 55-70 years with multiple sclerosis.

This clonotype was seen repeatedly, ten times or more. The rearrangement joins TRBV27 to TRBJ2-7; weak D call: TRBD1 (6 bases). The CDR3 contains 12 residues. The V gene lost 4 bases and the J gene lost 12 bases, with 16 bases spanning the gap. In germline, CDR1 is MNHEY, CDR2 SMNVEV (reference sequence). Here the CDR3 reads CASSSPTGSRYF. The CDR3 nucleotides read TGTGCCAGCAGTTCCCCCACAGGGTCCCGGTACTTC.

This clonotype was counted many times. V gene TRBV12-3 or TRBV12-4 combines with J gene TRBJ1-5; D ambiguous. This CDR3 has 13 residues. Trimming took 1 base from V and 4 from J, leaving 5 bases between them. CDR3: CASSLGANQPQHF. The CDR3 coding sequence is TGTGCCAGCAGTTTAGGGGCAAATCAGCCCCAGCATTTT.

This clonotype was seen repeatedly, ten times or more. V is TRBV14 and J is TRBJ2-1; tentatively, D is TRBD1 (6 bases). Looked up from germline, CDR1 is SGHDN and CDR2 is FVKESK. V was pared by 0 bases and J by 4 bases, with 10 bases between. This CDR3 spans 15 amino acids. The CDR3 nucleotides are TGTGCCAGCAGCCAAGATAGGCAGGGGTACAATGAGCAGTTCTTC. Its protein is CASSQDRQGYNEQFF.

There are many counts of this clonotype. The V and J genes are TRBV7-9 and TRBJ2-2; TRBD1 matches 7 bases. CDR3 length equals 15 residues. V was pared by 1 base and J by 6 bases, with 5 bases of the junction left unmatched. Per the germline V gene, CDR1 is SEHNR and CDR2 is FQNEAQ (reference sequence). CDR3 residues: CASSLVTGAAGELFF. CDR3 in DNA: TGTGCCAGCAGCTTAGTAACAGGGGCGGCCGGGGAGCTGTTTTTT.

This chain connects TRBV6-1 to TRBJ1-1; D unclear. V was pared by 8 bases and J by 0 bases, with 13 bases between. The length of the CDR3 is 14 residues. CDR1 and CDR2 from the germline V gene are MNHNS and SASEGT. The CDR3 region has the DNA TGTGCCAGCCGGGTCCTCCTTATGAACACTGAAGCTTTCTTT. Protein: CASRVLLMNTEAFF.